This T cell receptor beta chain was captured by sequencing in a study of T cells in Graves' hyperthyroidism and ophthalmopathy. The CDR3 is 15 amino acids. Germline V gene lookup returns CDR1 LNHNV and CDR2 YYDKDF (reference sequence). V lost 4 bases and J lost 1, with 11 bases in between. The source material, RNA transcripts, was used to amplify TCR beta CDR3 regions. A set of HTBI primers served as the primers for a first-round RT-PCR of the TCR CDR3. TCRdb re-analysed the multiplex PCR reads in MiXCR, keeping a single row per CDR3 protein. The sample has about 380,000 distinct CDR3 sequences, more than 12% seen once; the top ten hold about 20%.

Input material: blood. The chain couples TRBV15 to TRBJ1-3, with D possibly TRBD1 on 6 matching bases. The source is a woman between 25 and 40 years old with Graves' ophthalmopathy. CDR3 loop: CATSTGRGSGNTIYF. In DNA form, the CDR3 reads TGTGCCACCAGCACCGGGAGGGGGTCTGGAAACACCATATATTTT. Filled out from reference TRBV15 and TRBJ1-3, the complete variable domain reads DAMVIQNPRYQVTQFGKPVTLSCSQTLNHNVMYWYQQKSSQAPKLLFHYYDKDFNNEADTPDNFQSRRPNTSFCFLDIRSPGLGDTAMYLCATSTGRGSGNTIYFGEGSWLTVV.